Here is one T cell receptor (beta chain) with its context. The data originate from a study of T cell responses to AZD1222 COVID-19 vaccine. The CDR3 length is 18 residues. V was trimmed by 0 bases and J by 1 base, leaving 19 bases between them. CDR1 is SGDLS, CDR2 YYNGEE, per germline. Generated by immunoSEQ multiplex PCR, the TCRdb table keeps only in-frame clones and is missing some. In the table there are about 150,000 clones, over 80% of which are singletons. Sequencing was performed on peripheral blood, taken 28 days after the second AZD1222 dose. This chain connects TRBV9 to TRBJ1-2; D uncertain. The clonotype comes from an adult who received the AZD1222 COVID-19 vaccine. In DNA form, the CDR3 reads TGTGCCAGCAGCGTAGGTTTCGGATCGACGGAGAATAACTATGGCTACACCTTC. Protein sequence: CASSVGFGSTENNYGYTF.